This T cell receptor (beta chain) was retrieved from a study of T cell responses to AZD1222 COVID-19 vaccine. Of note for this clone: Antigen: not known.

Findings and caveats of the study: Spike-specific TCR breadth and depth rose after two AZD1222 doses. Among AZD1222 vaccinees, only six were seropositive at baseline. Clonal diversity may have been underestimated in mostly white British donors.

V was shortened by 3 bases and J by 6 bases, with 5 bases between the two germline ends. Germline lookup yields CDR1 LNHDA and CDR2 SQIVND (reference sequence). The CDR3 contains 12 residues. The repertoire was sequenced with immunoSEQ multiplex PCR; TCRdb's copy has only in-frame clones and lacks some. The sample shows some 100,000 clones, 92% of them seen only once. The rearrangement links TRBV19 to TRBJ2-2; a possible D gene is TRBD1 (5 bases). This sequence originates from an adult who received the AZD1222 COVID-19 vaccine. The sample here was peripheral blood, taken 28 days after the second AZD1222 dose. In nucleotides, the CDR3 is TGTGCCAGTAGTATGGGGCCCGGGGAGCTGTTTTTT. Protein: CASSMGPGELFF.